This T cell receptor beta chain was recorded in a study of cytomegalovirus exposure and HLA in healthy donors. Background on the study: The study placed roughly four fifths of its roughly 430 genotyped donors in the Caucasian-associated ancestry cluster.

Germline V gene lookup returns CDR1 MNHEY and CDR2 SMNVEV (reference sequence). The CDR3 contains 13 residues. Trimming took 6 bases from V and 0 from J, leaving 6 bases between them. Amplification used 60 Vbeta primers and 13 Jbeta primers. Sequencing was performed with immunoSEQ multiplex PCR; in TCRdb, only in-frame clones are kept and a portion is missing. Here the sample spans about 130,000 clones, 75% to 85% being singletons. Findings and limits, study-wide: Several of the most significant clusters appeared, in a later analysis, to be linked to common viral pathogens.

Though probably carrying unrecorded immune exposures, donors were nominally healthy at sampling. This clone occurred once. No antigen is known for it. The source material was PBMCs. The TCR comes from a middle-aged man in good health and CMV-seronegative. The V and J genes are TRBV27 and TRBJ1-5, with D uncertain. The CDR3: CASSPYSNQPQHF. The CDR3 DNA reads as TGTGCCAGCAGCCCCTATAGCAATCAGCCCCAGCATTTT.